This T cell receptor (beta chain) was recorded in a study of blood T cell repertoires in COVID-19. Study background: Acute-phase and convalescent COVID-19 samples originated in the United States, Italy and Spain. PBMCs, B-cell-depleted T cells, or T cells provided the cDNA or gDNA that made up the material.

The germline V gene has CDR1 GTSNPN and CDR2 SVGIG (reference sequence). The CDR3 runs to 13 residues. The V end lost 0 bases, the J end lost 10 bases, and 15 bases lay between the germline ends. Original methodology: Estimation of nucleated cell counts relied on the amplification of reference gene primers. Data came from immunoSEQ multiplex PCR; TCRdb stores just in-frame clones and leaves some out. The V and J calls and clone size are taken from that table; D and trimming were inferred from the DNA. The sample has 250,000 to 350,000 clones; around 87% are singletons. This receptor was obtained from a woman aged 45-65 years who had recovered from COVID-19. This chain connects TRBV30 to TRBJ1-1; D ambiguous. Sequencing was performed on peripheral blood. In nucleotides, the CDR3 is TGTGCCTGGAGTGTTGCTCTTCGGGTGGGAGCTTTCTTT. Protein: CAWSVALRVGAFF. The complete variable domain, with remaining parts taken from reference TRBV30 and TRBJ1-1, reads SQTIHQWPATLVQPVGSPLSLECTVEGTSNPNLYWYRQAAGRGLQLLFYSVGIGQISSEVPQNLSASRPQDRQFILSSKKLLLSDSGFYLCAWSVALRVGAFFGQGTRLTVV.